What follows is one T cell receptor beta chain and its context. In the PCR, 60 Vbeta and 13 Jbeta primers were used. This table comes from immunoSEQ multiplex PCR, and its TCRdb copy is limited to in-frame clones, with some not included. The sample has 100,000 or so clones, around 76% seen once. Every donor was a healthy person donating bone marrow. This specimen belongs to a study of cytomegalovirus exposure and HLA in healthy donors. Looked up from germline, CDR1 is SGHRS and CDR2 is YFSETQ. The CDR3 has 13 residues. Trimming cost V 0 bases and J 6 bases, with 6 bases left between them. J is TRBJ2-2 and V is TRBV5-1; D is ambiguous. The origin of this receptor is a man younger than 40 in good health and CMV-seropositive. Sequenced material: PBMCs. In DNA form, the CDR3 reads TGCGCCAGCAGCTTGGCGGTTTCCGGGGAGCTGTTTTTT. It is translated as CASSLAVSGELFF.